This is a list of T cell receptor beta chains from one sample in a study of cytomegalovirus exposure and HLA in healthy donors. TCRdb keeps only in-frame clones here, not all; method: immunoSEQ multiplex PCR. This repertoire shows 140,000 or so clones, approximately 9% found once; its top ten account for 1.5% to 2%. The sequenced sample consisted of PBMCs. The receptors shown here come from a male donor in good health and CMV-seronegative. Both conserved end residues are part of each CDR3. A D gene is named only where the DNA matches it firmly. Expanded clones are given a class, and other clones once, few, many or no size at all.

j_gene	abundance	d_gene	v_gene	CDR3aa	CDR3nt
TRBJ1-2	few	NA	TRBV7-9	CASSLRDLGYGYTF	TGTGCCAGCAGCCTAAGGGACTTAGGGTATGGCTACACCTTC
TRBJ2-6	few	NA	TRBV9	CASSGWGGHKSRANVLTF	TGTGCCAGCAGCGGCTGGGGGGGACACAAGTCTAGGGCCAACGTCCTGACTTTC
TRBJ1-1	few	NA	TRBV28	CASSLNYIAFF	TGTGCCAGCAGCCTTAACTACATTGCTTTCTTT
TRBJ1-5	few	NA	TRBV28	CASSLFGVNQPQHF	TGTGCCAGCAGTTTATTCGGGGTCAATCAGCCCCAGCATTTT
TRBJ1-1	few	NA	TRBV7-2	CASSLAYSSTEAFF	TGTGCCAGCAGCTTAGCCTACAGTAGTACTGAAGCTTTCTTT
TRBJ1-5	NA	NA	TRBV10-3	CAISKKESNQPQHF	TGTGCCATCAGCAAGAAGGAGAGCAATCAGCCCCAGCATTTT
TRBJ1-2	few	NA	TRBV7-2	CASSLPGQHYGYTF	TGTGCCAGCAGCTTACCCGGACAACACTATGGCTACACCTTC
TRBJ2-3	NA	TRBD2	TRBV4-3	CASSQYPSGSSTSTDTQYF	TGCGCCAGCAGCCAATATCCTAGCGGGAGTAGCACTAGCACAGATACGCAGTATTTT
TRBJ2-1	few	TRBD2	TRBV19	CASSNARLAGAYNEQFF	TGTGCCAGTAGTAACGCCCGACTAGCGGGGGCCTACAATGAGCAGTTCTTC
TRBJ2-7	few	NA	TRBV7-8	CASSLVNYEQYF	TGTGCCAGCAGCTTAGTCAACTACGAGCAGTACTTC
TRBJ1-5	few	TRBD1	TRBV6-6	CASTRDRAQPQHF	TGTGCCAGCACCAGGGACAGGGCTCAGCCCCAGCATTTT
TRBJ1-2	few	NA	TRBV2	CATQYYRSDGYTF	TGTGCCACCCAATACTACAGGTCGGATGGCTACACCTTC
TRBJ1-1	NA	NA	TRBV29-1	CSVTGRMNTEAFF	TGCAGCGTGACGGGGAGGATGAACACTGAAGCTTTCTTT
TRBJ1-1	few	NA	TRBV7-8	CASSGAGRMVAEAFF	TGTGCCAGCAGCGGGGCAGGCAGGATGGTTGCTGAAGCTTTCTTT
TRBJ1-1	NA	TRBD1	TRBV5-1	CASSPGGTGTTEAFF	TGCGCCAGCAGCCCGGGGGGGACAGGGACCACTGAAGCTTTCTTT
TRBJ2-5	few	NA	TRBV4-1	CASSQDEVPQETQYF	TGCGCCAGCAGCCAAGATGAGGTACCCCAAGAGACCCAGTACTTC
TRBJ1-5	NA	NA	TRBV28	CAGVSPGSRRGPQHF	TGTGCCGGCGTATCTCCGGGGTCGCGCAGGGGGCCCCAGCATTTT
TRBJ1-2	few	NA	TRBV5-1	CASSLGSGSYGYTF	TGCGCCAGCAGCTTGGGTTCAGGCTCCTATGGCTACACCTTC
TRBJ1-2	few	NA	TRBV7-2	CASSLAAGRGYTF	TGTGCCAGCAGCTTAGCAGCGGGGCGGGGCTACACCTTC
TRBJ2-3	few	TRBD2	TRBV9	CASSALRGGDTDTQYF	TGTGCCAGCAGCGCCCTCCGGGGGGGCGATACAGATACGCAGTATTTT
TRBJ1-5	NA	TRBD1	TRBV27	CASSPSLLGQIYSNQPQHF	TGTGCCAGCAGCCCTAGCCTATTGGGACAGATCTATAGCAATCAGCCCCAGCATTTT
TRBJ2-4	NA	TRBD2	TRBV18	CASSPYGLAGLGNIQYF	TGTGCCAGCTCACCATATGGACTAGCGGGATTGGGCAACATTCAGTACTTC
TRBJ1-3	NA	NA	TRBV10-3	CAISQTEIGNTIYF	TGTGCCATCAGCCAAACAGAAATTGGAAACACCATATATTTT
TRBJ2-3	few	TRBD2	TRBV10-3	CAIGHIAGGPDTQYF	TGTGCCATCGGCCACATAGCGGGGGGCCCCGATACGCAGTATTTT
TRBJ1-2	NA	NA	TRBV29-1	CSVARDYGYTF	TGCAGCGTTGCCAGGGACTATGGCTACACCTTC
TRBJ2-7	NA	TRBD2	TRBV5-1	CASGSTSGAEQYF	TGCGCCAGCGGCTCGACTAGCGGGGCCGAGCAGTACTTC
TRBJ2-1	NA	TRBD2	TRBV7-9	CASSLSPSGTYNEQFF	TGTGCCAGCAGCTTGTCACCTAGCGGGACGTACAATGAGCAGTTCTTC
TRBJ1-5	few	NA	TRBV27	CASSLSQGSNQPQHF	TGTGCCAGCAGTTTATCCCAGGGTAGCAATCAGCCCCAGCATTTT
TRBJ1-1	few	NA	TRBV7-6	CASTPGWGGGTEAFF	TGTGCCAGCACCCCGGGGTGGGGCGGGGGCACTGAAGCTTTCTTT
TRBJ2-1	NA	TRBD1	TRBV4-3	CASSQEGPGTAYNEQFF	TGCGCCAGCAGCCAAGAGGGGCCGGGGACAGCCTACAATGAGCAGTTCTTC
TRBJ2-3	NA	TRBD2	TRBV4-3	CASSQDRSGSGGNTDTQYF	TGCGCCAGCAGCCAAGACCGAAGCGGGAGCGGCGGGAACACAGATACGCAGTATTTT
TRBJ2-5	NA	TRBD2	TRBV10-3	CAISALLLAGGETQYF	TGTGCCATCAGTGCCTTATTGCTAGCGGGGGGAGAGACCCAGTACTTC
TRBJ1-1	NA	NA	TRBV28	CASSSSGQTEAFF	TGTGCCAGCAGTTCCTCAGGACAGACTGAAGCTTTCTTT
TRBJ1-4	few	TRBD1	TRBV28	CASSTTGTGSEKLFF	TGTGCCAGCAGCACGACCGGGACAGGGAGTGAAAAACTGTTTTTT
TRBJ2-3	NA	NA	TRBV9	CASSESSTDTQYF	TGTGCCAGCAGCGAATCTAGCACAGATACGCAGTATTTT
TRBJ1-1	NA	TRBD1	TRBV10-3	CAISESGQYTEAFF	TGTGCCATCAGTGAGTCGGGACAGTACACTGAAGCTTTCTTT
TRBJ2-7	NA	NA	TRBV19	CASSYQTGQLEQYF	TGTGCCAGTAGTTATCAGACAGGCCAGCTCGAGCAGTACTTC
TRBJ2-1	few	NA	TRBV7-9	CASSPRGAADANEQFF	TGTGCCAGCAGCCCCCGAGGAGCGGCCGATGCTAATGAGCAGTTCTTC
TRBJ1-4	NA	NA	TRBV28	CASSFRRANEKLFF	TGTGCCAGCAGTTTTCGGCGGGCTAATGAAAAACTGTTTTTT
TRBJ1-5	NA	TRBD1	TRBV15	CATSSAGGGNQPQHF	TGTGCCACCAGCAGTGCAGGGGGCGGCAATCAGCCCCAGCATTTT
TRBJ1-1	NA	TRBD1	TRBV27	CASSFNPTGESEAFF	TGTGCCAGCAGTTTTAACCCGACAGGGGAAAGTGAAGCTTTCTTT
TRBJ2-7	few	NA	TRBV6-6	CASSYSGRGAYEQYF	TGTGCCAGCAGTTACTCGGGCAGGGGAGCCTACGAGCAGTACTTC
TRBJ2-5	few	TRBD2	TRBV7-9	CASSLGAGGTQETQYF	TGTGCCAGCAGCTTAGGAGCGGGAGGAACTCAAGAGACCCAGTACTTC
TRBJ1-2	NA	NA	TRBV9	CASSVEENYGYTF	TGTGCCAGTAGCGTAGAGGAGAACTATGGCTACACCTTC
TRBJ2-1	few	TRBD2	TRBV28	CASGGSFYNEQFF	TGTGCCAGCGGCGGGAGTTTTTACAATGAGCAGTTCTTC
TRBJ1-1	few	NA	TRBV27	CASSLSGGALAFF	TGTGCCAGCAGTTTATCAGGGGGGGCGCTGGCTTTCTTT
TRBJ1-4	few	NA	TRBV4-2	CASSQASTGVDEKLFF	TGTGCCAGCAGCCAAGCCTCGACAGGCGTCGATGAAAAACTGTTTTTT
TRBJ2-1	few	NA	TRBV7-9	CASSLADSYNEQFF	TGTGCCAGCAGCTTGGCGGACTCCTACAATGAGCAGTTCTTC
TRBJ1-2	few	TRBD1	TRBV27	CASSFLGQGYGYTF	TGTGCCAGCAGTTTCCTCGGACAGGGCTATGGCTACACCTTC
TRBJ2-2	NA	TRBD1	TRBV7-9	CASSSRDRGLAGELFF	TGTGCCAGCAGCTCCCGGGACAGGGGGCTAGCCGGGGAGCTGTTTTTT
TRBJ2-7	NA	NA	TRBV7-9	CASSLEVQLQYF	TGTGCCAGCAGCTTAGAGGTTCAACTACAGTACTTC
TRBJ2-5	NA	NA	TRBV5-1	CASTFRAERETQYF	TGCGCCAGCACTTTCAGAGCGGAGCGGGAGACCCAGTACTTC
TRBJ2-3	NA	TRBD2	TRBV13	CASSFGLVRNTQYF	TGTGCCAGCAGCTTCGGACTAGTCCGAAATACGCAGTATTTT